This TCR beta chain was found in a study of sequential checkpoint blockade in melanoma. The overall study: Maintenance nivolumab came after either treatment sequence. Matched biopsies came pretreatment and at week 13 for some 21 patients. TCRbeta immunosequencing was performed on DNA from roughly 90 pretreatment melanoma tumor samples.

Treatment defined: randomized to nivolumab then ipilimumab (arm A) or the reverse (arm B). Germline V gives CDR1 SGDLS, CDR2 YYNGEE. The CDR3 sequence is 13 residues long. The V gene end was trimmed by 0 bases and the J gene end by 6 bases; junction bases not matched to a gene: 1. This clone occurred a few times. This table comes from immunoSEQ multiplex PCR, and its TCRdb copy is limited to in-frame clones, with some not included. This sample carries tens of thousands of clones, 30% to 40% of them seen once, and the ten largest clones take roughly 1.6%. Here the sequenced sample was tumor tissue (inferred from file names), taken from a patient given nivolumab and ipilimumab in sequence. The chain joins TRBV9 to TRBJ2-7; 9 bases align to TRBD1. This sequence originates from a human donor with melanoma. CDR3 region: CASSVATGGEQYF. In DNA form, the CDR3 reads TGTGCCAGCAGCGTAGCGACAGGGGGCGAGCAGTACTTC.